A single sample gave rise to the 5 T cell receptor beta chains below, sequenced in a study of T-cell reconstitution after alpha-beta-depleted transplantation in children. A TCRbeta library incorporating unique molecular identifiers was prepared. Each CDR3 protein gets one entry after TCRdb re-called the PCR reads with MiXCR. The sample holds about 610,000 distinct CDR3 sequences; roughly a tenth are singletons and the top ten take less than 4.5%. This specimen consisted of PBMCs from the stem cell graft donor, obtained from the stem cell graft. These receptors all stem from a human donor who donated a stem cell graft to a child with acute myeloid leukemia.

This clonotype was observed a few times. CDR3: CASSEDRGVDEQFF. In nucleotides, the CDR3 is TGTGCCAGCAGCGAAGACAGGGGTGTGGATGAGCAGTTCTTC. This rearrangement joins TRBV5-6 to TRBJ2-1, with 8 bases aligning to TRBD1. The V gene end was trimmed by 4 bases and the J gene end by 8 bases; junction bases not matched to a gene: 8. The CDR3 is 14 amino acids. The germline V gene has CDR1 SGHDT and CDR2 YYEEEE.

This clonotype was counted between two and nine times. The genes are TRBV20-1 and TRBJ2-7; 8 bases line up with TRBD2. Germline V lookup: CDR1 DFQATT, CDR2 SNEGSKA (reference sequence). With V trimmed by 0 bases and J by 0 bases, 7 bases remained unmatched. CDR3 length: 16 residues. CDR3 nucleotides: TGCAGTGCTAGAGATCCACTAGCGGACGACTCCTACGAGCAGTACTTC. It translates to CSARDPLADDSYEQYF.

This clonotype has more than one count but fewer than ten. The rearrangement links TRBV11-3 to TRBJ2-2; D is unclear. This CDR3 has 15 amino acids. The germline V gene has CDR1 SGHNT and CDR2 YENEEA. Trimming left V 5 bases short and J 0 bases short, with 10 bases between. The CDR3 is CASSRGGTNTGELFF. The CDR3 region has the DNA TGTGCCAGCAGCAGAGGTGGTACGAACACCGGGGAGCTGTTTTTT. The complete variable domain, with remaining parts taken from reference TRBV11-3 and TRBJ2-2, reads EAGVVQSPRYKIIEKKQPVAFWCNPISGHNTLYWYLQNLGQGPELLIRYENEEAVDDSQLPKDRFSAERLKGVDSTLKIQPAELGDSAVYLCASSRGGTNTGELFFGEGSRLTVL.

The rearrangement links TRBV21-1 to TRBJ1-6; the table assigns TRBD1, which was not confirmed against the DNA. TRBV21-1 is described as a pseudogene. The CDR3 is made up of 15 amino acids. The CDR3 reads CASSKSEDRATLLHF. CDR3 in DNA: TGTGCCAGCAGCAAATCGGAGGACAGGGCGACTCTCCTCCACTTT.

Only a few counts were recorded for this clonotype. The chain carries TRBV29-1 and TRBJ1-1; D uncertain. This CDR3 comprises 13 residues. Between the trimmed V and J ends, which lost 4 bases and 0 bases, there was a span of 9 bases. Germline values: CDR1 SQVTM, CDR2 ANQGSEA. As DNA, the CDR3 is TGCAGCGTTGGGCCAGCTTTGAACACTGAAGCTTTCTTT. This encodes CSVGPALNTEAFF.